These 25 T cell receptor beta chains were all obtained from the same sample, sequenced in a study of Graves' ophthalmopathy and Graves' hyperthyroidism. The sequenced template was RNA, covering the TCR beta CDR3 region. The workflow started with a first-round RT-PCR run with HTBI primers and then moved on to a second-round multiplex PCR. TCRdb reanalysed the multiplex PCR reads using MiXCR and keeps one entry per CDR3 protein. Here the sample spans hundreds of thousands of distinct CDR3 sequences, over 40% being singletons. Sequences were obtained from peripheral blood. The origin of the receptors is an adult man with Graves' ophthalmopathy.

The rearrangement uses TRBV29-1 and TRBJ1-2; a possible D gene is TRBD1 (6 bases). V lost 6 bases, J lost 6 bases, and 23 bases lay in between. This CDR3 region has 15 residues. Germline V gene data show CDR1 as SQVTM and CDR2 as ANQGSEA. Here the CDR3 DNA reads TGCAGCGTCCACTTGCAGGGGAGAGTTTGGGATGGCTACACCTTC. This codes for CSVHLQGRVWDGYTF.

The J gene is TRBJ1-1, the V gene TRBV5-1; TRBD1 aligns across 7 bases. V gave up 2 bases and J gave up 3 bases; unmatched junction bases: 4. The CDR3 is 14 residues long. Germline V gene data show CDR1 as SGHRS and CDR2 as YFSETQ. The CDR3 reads CASSFTGVDTEAFF. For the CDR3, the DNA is TGCGCCAGCAGCTTCACAGGGGTGGACACTGAAGCTTTCTTT. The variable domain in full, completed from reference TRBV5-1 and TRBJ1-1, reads KAGVTQTPRYLIKTRGQQVTLSCSPISGHRSVSWYQQTPGQGLQFLFEYFSETQRNKGNFPGRFSGRQFSNSRSEMNVSTLELGDSALYLCASSFTGVDTEAFFGQGTRLTVV.

CDR3 residues: CASSEIVGNSPLHF. The CDR3 region has the DNA TGTGCCAGCAGTGAAATCGTCGGGAATTCACCCCTCCACTTT. V gene TRBV25-1 combines with J gene TRBJ1-6; D is unclear. V was clipped by 2 bases and J by 7 bases, with 9 bases between them. Germline CDR1 MGHDK, CDR2 SYGVNS. This CDR3 is 14 amino acids long.

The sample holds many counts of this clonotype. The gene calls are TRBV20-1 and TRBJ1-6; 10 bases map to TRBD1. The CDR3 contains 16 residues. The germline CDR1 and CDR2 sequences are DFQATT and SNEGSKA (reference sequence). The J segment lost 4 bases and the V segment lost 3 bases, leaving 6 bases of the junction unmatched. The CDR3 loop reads CSASGGTGDYNSPLHF. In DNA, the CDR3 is TGCAGTGCTAGTGGTGGGACAGGGGATTATAATTCACCCCTCCACTTT.

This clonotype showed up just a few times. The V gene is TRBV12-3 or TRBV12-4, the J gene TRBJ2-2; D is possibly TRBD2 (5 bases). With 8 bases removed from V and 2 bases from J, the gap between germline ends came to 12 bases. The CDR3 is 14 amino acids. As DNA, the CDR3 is TGTGCCAGCCGCGACGGAGGTAACACCGGGGAGCTGTTTTTT. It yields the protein CASRDGGNTGELFF.

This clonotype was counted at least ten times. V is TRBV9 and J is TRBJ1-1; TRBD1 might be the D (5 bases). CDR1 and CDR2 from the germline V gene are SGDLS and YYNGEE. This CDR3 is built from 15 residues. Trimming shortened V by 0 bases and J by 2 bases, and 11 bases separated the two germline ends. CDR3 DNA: TGTGCCAGCAGCGTAGGGAGGGGTGGTAACACTGAAGCTTTCTTT. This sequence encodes CASSVGRGGNTEAFF.

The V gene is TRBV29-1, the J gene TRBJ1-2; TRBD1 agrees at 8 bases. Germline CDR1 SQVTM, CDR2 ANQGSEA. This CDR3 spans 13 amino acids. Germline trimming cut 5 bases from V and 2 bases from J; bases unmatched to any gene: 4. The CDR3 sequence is CSVPWDRNYGYTF. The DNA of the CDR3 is TGCAGCGTTCCGTGGGACAGGAACTATGGCTACACCTTC.

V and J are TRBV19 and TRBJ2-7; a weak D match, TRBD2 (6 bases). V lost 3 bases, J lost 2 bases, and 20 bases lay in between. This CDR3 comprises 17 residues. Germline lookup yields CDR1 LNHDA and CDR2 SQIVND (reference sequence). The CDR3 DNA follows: TGTGCCAGTAGTATCGGCGGGGTCTCATCCACTCCCTACGAGCAGTACTTC. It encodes CASSIGGVSSTPYEQYF.

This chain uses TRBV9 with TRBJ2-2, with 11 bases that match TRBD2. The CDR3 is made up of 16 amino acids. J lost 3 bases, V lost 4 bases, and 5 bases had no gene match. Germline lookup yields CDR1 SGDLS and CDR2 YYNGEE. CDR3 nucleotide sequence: TGTGCCAGCAGCTATAGCGGGAGGGGGGACACCGGGGAGCTGTTTTTT. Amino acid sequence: CASSYSGRGDTGELFF.

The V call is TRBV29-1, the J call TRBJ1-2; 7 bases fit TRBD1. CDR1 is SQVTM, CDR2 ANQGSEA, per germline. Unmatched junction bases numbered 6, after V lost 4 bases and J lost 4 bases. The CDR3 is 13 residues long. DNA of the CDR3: TGCAGCGTTGGAGGGACAGCCAGCTATGGCTACACCTTC. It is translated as CSVGGTASYGYTF. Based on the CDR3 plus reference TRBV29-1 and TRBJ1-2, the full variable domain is SAVISQKPSRDICQRGTSLTIQCQVDSQVTMMFWYRQQPGQSLTLIATANQGSEATYESGFVIDKFPISRPNLTFSTLTVSNMSPEDSSIYLCSVGGTASYGYTFGSGTRLTVV.

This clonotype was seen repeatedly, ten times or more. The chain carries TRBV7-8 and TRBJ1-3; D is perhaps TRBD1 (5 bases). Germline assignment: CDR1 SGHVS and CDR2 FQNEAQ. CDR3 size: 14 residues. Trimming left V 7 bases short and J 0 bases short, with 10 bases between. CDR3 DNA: TGTGCCAGCACTGACAGAAGCTCTGGAAACACCATATATTTT. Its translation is CASTDRSSGNTIYF.

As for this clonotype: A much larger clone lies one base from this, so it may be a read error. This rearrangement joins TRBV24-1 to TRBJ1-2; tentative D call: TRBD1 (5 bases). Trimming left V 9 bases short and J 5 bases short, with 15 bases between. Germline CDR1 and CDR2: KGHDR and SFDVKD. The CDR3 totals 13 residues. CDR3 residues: CATSDGAKYGYTF. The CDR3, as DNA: TGTGCCACCTCTGACGGGGCGAAGTATGGCTACACCTTC.

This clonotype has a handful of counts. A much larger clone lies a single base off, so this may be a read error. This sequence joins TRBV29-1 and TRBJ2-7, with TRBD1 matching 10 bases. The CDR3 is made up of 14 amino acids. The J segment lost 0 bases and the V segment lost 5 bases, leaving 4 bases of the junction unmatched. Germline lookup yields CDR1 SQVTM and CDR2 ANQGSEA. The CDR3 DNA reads TGCAGCGTTCTCGGACAGGGGGGCTCCTACGAGCAGTACTTC. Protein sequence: CSVLGQGGSYEQYF.

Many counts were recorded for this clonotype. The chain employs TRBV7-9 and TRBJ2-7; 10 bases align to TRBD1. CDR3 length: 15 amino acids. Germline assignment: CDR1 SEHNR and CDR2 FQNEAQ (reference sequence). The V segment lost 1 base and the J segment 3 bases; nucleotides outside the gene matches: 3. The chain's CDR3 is CASSLEGTGDYEQYF. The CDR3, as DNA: TGTGCCAGCAGCTTAGAGGGGACAGGGGACTACGAGCAGTACTTC.

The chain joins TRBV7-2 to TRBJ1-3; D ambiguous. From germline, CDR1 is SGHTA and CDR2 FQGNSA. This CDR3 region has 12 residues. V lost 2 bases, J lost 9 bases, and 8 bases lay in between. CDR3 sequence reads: CASSLTSGTIYF. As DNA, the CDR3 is TGTGCCAGCAGCTTAACGTCGGGCACCATATATTTT.

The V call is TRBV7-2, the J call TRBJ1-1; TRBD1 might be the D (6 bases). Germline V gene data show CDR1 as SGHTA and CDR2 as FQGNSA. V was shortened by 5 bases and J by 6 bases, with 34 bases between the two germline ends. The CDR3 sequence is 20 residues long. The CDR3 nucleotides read TGTGCCAGCAGCCCTGGGGCGGGAACCTACATATACAGGGCGTTCGCTGAAGCTTTCTTT. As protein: CASSPGAGTYIYRAFAEAFF.

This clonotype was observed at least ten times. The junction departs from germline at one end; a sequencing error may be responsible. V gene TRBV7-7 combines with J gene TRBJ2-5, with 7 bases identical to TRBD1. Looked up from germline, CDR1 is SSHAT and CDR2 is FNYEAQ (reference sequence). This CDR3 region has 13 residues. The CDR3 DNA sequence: TGTGCTAGCAGCACCGACAGGGAGGAGACCCAGTACTTC. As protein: CASSTDREETQYF.

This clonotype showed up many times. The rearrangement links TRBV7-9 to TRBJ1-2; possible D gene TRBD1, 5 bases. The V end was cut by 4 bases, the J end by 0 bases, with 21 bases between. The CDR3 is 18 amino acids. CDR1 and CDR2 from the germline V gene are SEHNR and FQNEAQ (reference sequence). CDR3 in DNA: TGTGCCAGCAGCTCCCCTCGGACGGAGGGACCGGCTAACTATGGCTACACCTTC. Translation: CASSSPRTEGPANYGYTF.

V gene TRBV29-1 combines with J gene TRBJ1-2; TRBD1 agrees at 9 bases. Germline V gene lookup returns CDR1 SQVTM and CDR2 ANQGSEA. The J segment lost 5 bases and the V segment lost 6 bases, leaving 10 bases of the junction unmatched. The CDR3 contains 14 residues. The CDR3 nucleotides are TGCAGCGTGTCGGAGGGGGGACAGGGATATGGCTACACCTTC. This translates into CSVSEGGQGYGYTF.

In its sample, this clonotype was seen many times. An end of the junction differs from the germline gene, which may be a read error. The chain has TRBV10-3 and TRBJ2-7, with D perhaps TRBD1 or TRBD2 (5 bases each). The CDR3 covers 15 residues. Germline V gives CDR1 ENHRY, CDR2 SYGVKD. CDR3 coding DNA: TGTGCCATAAGTGAGGGGCTAATTACGGCGGTCGAGCAGTACTTC. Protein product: CAISEGLITAVEQYF.

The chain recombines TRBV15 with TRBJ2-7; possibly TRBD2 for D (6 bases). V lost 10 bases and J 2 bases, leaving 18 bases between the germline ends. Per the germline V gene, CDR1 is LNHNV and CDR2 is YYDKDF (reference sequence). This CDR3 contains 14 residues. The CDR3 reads CASRTLAVAYEQYF. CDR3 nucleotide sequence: TGTGCCAGCAGGACATTAGCGGTAGCCTACGAGCAGTACTTC.

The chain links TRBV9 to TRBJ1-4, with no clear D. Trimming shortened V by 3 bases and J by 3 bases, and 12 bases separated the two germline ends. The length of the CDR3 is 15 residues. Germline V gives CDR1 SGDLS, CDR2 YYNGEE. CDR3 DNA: TGTGCCAGCAGCGCAACGACCGGGGCTAATGAAAAACTGTTTTTT. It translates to CASSATTGANEKLFF.

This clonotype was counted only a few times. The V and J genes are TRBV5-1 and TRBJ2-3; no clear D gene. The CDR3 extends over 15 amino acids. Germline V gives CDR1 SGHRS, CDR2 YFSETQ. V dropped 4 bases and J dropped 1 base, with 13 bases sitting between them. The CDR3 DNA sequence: TGCGCCAGCAGCCCACCGAGCCCCGGCACAGATACGCAGTATTTT. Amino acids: CASSPPSPGTDTQYF.

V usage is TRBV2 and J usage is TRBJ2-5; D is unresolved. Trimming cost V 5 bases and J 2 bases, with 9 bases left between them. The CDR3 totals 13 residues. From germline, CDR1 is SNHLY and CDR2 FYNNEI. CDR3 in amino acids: CASSYGNQETQYF. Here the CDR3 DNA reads TGTGCCAGCAGTTACGGTAATCAAGAGACCCAGTACTTC.

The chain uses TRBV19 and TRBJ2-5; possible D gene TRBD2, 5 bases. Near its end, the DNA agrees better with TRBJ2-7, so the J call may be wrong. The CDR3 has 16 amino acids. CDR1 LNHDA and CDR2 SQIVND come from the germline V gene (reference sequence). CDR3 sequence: CASSIGDGSGFYEQYF. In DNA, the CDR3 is TGTGCCAGTAGTATAGGGGATGGTTCGGGGTTCTACGAGCAGTACTTC.